Shown below are 21 T cell receptor beta chains from a single sample sequenced in a study of blood T cell repertoires in COVID-19. The table came from immunoSEQ multiplex PCR; TCRdb's copy has only in-frame clones and leaves some out. The sample has some 150,000 clones, about 92% seen once. The sample taken for sequencing was peripheral blood. All receptors come from a human donor in a cohort sampled during active COVID-19.

The chain employs TRBV12-3 or TRBV12-4 and TRBJ2-3, with D unresolved. The ends were cut back, 4 bases at V and 6 bases at J, with 8 bases in the middle. The CDR3 consists of 12 residues. The CDR3 reads CASSYWADTQYF. CDR3 coding DNA: TGTGCCAGCAGTTATTGGGCCGATACGCAGTATTTT.

V is TRBV29-1 and J is TRBJ1-1; D is ambiguous. The V gene lost 4 bases and the J gene lost 5 bases, with 11 bases spanning the gap. Germline CDR1 and CDR2: SQVTM and ANQGSEA. This CDR3 region has 12 residues. CDR3 DNA: TGCAGCGTTGCAGGTGGCGGGACTGAAGCTTTCTTT. Translated: CSVAGGGTEAFF.

This clone appeared a single time. V gene TRBV28 combines with J gene TRBJ1-1, with 8 bases matching TRBD1. The CDR3 is 15 amino acids. The J segment lost 1 base and the V segment lost 5 bases, leaving 6 bases of the junction unmatched. CDR1 is MDHEN, CDR2 SYDVKM, per germline. This CDR3 reads CASSGPDRANTEAFF. CDR3 DNA: TGTGCCAGCAGTGGGCCGGACAGGGCGAACACTGAAGCTTTCTTT.

The J gene is TRBJ2-1, the V gene TRBV11-1; TRBD2 aligns across 10 bases. The CDR3 consists of 14 residues. The V segment lost 1 base and the J segment 8 bases; nucleotides outside the gene matches: 2. The V gene's germline CDR1 is SGHAT and CDR2 FQDESV (reference sequence). CDR3 amino acids: CASSLGTSGYEQFF. The DNA for the CDR3 is TGTGCCAGCAGCTTAGGGACTAGCGGATATGAGCAGTTCTTC.

The chain joins TRBV7-2 to TRBJ1-6; D might be TRBD1 (6 bases). Germline values: CDR1 SGHTA, CDR2 FQGNSA. The ends were cut back, 4 bases at V and 4 bases at J, with 17 bases in the middle. The CDR3 runs to 17 residues. CDR3 bases: TGTGCCAGCAGCTCGGGACATTCGCCCTATTATAATTCACCCCTCCACTTT. It is translated as CASSSGHSPYYNSPLHF.

V and J are TRBV9 and TRBJ2-3; 8 bases line up with TRBD2. The CDR3 runs to 16 residues. Germline V gene sequence: CDR1 SGDLS, CDR2 YYNGEE. The ends lost 3 bases at V and 5 bases at J; junction bases unmatched: 11. The CDR3 DNA reads TGTGCCAGCAGCGCCCGCCCGGGGGGGCAAGGAGATACGCAGTATTTT. Protein product: CASSARPGGQGDTQYF.

This rearrangement joins TRBV9 to TRBJ2-2; tentatively, D is TRBD1 (5 bases). The V end lost 4 bases, the J end lost 6 bases, and 22 bases lay between the germline ends. Germline V gene sequence: CDR1 SGDLS, CDR2 YYNGEE. CDR3 length: 17 residues. CDR3 sequence: CASSPPPGIFTSGELFF. The CDR3 DNA reads TGTGCCAGCAGCCCCCCTCCAGGGATTTTTACCTCCGGGGAGCTGTTTTTT.

The rearrangement joins TRBV7-2 to TRBJ2-3; the D is unclear. The V and J ends lost 1 base and 6 bases respectively, with 5 bases between them. CDR3 length: 12 residues. The germline CDR1 and CDR2 sequences are SGHTA and FQGNSA. The CDR3 bases are TGTGCCAGCAGCTTAGGGGCGGATACGCAGTATTTT. It encodes CASSLGADTQYF.

The chain carries TRBV3-1 (or the pseudogene TRBV3-2) and TRBJ2-1, with 15 bases identical to TRBD2. This CDR3 spans 16 amino acids. With 2 bases clipped from V and 9 bases from J, the junction kept 5 bases outside the gene matches. The V gene's germline CDR1 is LGHDT and CDR2 YNNKEL (reference sequence). In DNA form, the CDR3 reads TGTGCCAGCAGCCAACCGGGACTAGCGGGGGGTGTTGAGCAGTTCTTC. Amino acid sequence: CASSQPGLAGGVEQFF.

The genes are TRBV19 and TRBJ1-1, with 7 bases fitting TRBD1. Germline CDR1 is LNHDA and CDR2 is SQIVND (reference sequence). Trimming removed 3 bases from V and 12 bases from J; junction bases left unmatched: 10. The CDR3 runs to 13 residues. The CDR3 loop reads CASSMGTVPKTFF. CDR3 bases: TGTGCCAGTAGTATGGGGACAGTACCGAAGACTTTCTTT. Combining the CDR3 with reference TRBV19 and TRBJ1-1 gives the whole variable domain DGGITQSPKYLFRKEGQNVTLSCEQNLNHDAMYWYRQDPGQGLRLIYYSQIVNDFQKGDIAEGYSVSREKKESFPLTVTSAQKNPTAFYLCASSMGTVPKTFFGQGTRLTVV.

The count of this clone is one. The J gene is TRBJ2-7, the V gene TRBV6-1, with D possibly TRBD2 on 6 matching bases. The CDR3 contains 15 residues. Per germline, CDR1 MNHNS and CDR2 SASEGT. Trimming pared 1 base from V and 3 bases from J, leaving 13 bases between. The CDR3 protein is CASSEGRTIYYEQYF. CDR3 DNA sequence: TGTGCCAGCAGTGAAGGGAGGACTATTTACTACGAGCAGTACTTC.

This clone was recorded once. The V call is TRBV6-5, the J call TRBJ1-1; TRBD1 is a possible D gene (5 bases). Deletions cut 1 base from V and 7 bases from J, with 7 bases between. Per germline, CDR1 MNHEY and CDR2 SVGAGI. The CDR3 length is 12 residues. This chain's CDR3 is CASSYWRGEAFF. CDR3 DNA sequence: TGTGCCAGCAGTTACTGGAGGGGTGAAGCTTTCTTT.

The chain employs TRBV7-2 and TRBJ1-1; D perhaps matches TRBD1 (6 bases). This CDR3 is 12 amino acids long. Per the germline V gene, CDR1 is SGHTA and CDR2 is FQGNSA. V was clipped by 0 bases and J by 10 bases, with 9 bases between them. The CDR3 protein is CASSLAGAGAFF. The CDR3 nucleotides are TGTGCCAGCAGCTTAGCGGGGGCTGGAGCTTTCTTT.

This chain connects TRBV5-1 to TRBJ1-5; D uncertain. Germline-derived CDR1 and CDR2 are SGHRS and YFSETQ. Trimming took 4 bases from V and 4 from J, leaving 9 bases between them. This CDR3 has 13 residues. CDR3 nucleotides: TGCGCCAGCAGCATAACAGCTAATCAGCCCCAGCATTTT. Its translation is CASSITANQPQHF. Complete variable domain (other parts from reference TRBV5-1 and TRBJ1-5): KAGVTQTPRYLIKTRGQQVTLSCSPISGHRSVSWYQQTPGQGLQFLFEYFSETQRNKGNFPGRFSGRQFSNSRSEMNVSTLELGDSALYLCASSITANQPQHFGDGTRLSIL.

This chain uses TRBV4-1 with TRBJ1-5; the D gene is possibly TRBD1 (5 bases). Trimming pared 0 bases from V and 3 bases from J, leaving 9 bases between. Germline V CDR1 and CDR2: MGHRA, YSYEKL. This CDR3 comprises 15 residues. The CDR3 DNA is TGCGCCAGCAGCCAAGAACGGGGGTTCAATCAGCCCCAGCATTTT. Amino acid sequence: CASSQERGFNQPQHF.

The rearrangement links TRBV6-1 to TRBJ2-7, with D perhaps matching TRBD1 (5 bases). CDR1 is MNHNS, CDR2 SASEGT, per germline. Trimming took off 1 base at V and 2 bases at J, with 9 bases between the two ends. CDR3 length: 14 amino acids. The CDR3 nucleotides are TGTGCCAGCAGTGAAGGAGACAGCACCTACGAGCAGTACTTC. Its translation is CASSEGDSTYEQYF.

The V gene is TRBV4-3, the J gene TRBJ1-1, with a possible D match to TRBD1 (6 bases). CDR3 size: 14 residues. The germline CDR1 and CDR2 sequences are LGHNA and YSLEER. The V gene lost 4 bases and the J gene lost 4 bases, with 13 bases spanning the gap. CDR3 sequence reads: CASSRSGVGTEAFF. The DNA of the CDR3 is TGCGCCAGCAGCCGGTCAGGGGTTGGCACTGAAGCTTTCTTT.

V usage is TRBV3-1 (or the pseudogene TRBV3-2) and J usage is TRBJ1-4; no definite D call. Germline V lookup: CDR1 LGHDT, CDR2 YNNKEL (reference sequence). The CDR3 consists of 14 residues. V lost 5 bases to trimming and J lost 4 bases, with 11 bases between them. The CDR3 reads CASSDRGNNEKLFF. The CDR3 DNA sequence: TGTGCCAGCAGCGACCGGGGTAATAATGAAAAACTGTTTTTT.

The gene calls are TRBV9 and TRBJ1-2; D is unresolved. The CDR3 length is 12 residues. The ends were cut back, 4 bases at V and 7 bases at J, with 11 bases in the middle. From germline, CDR1 is SGDLS and CDR2 YYNGEE. The DNA of the CDR3 is TGTGCCAGCAGCATCAGGCGTGGTGGCTACACCTTC. This translates into CASSIRRGGYTF.

The V and J genes are TRBV3-1 (or the pseudogene TRBV3-2) and TRBJ1-3; weak D call: TRBD1 (6 bases). Germline values: CDR1 LGHDT, CDR2 YNNKEL (reference sequence). The CDR3 covers 15 residues. The V end was cut by 2 bases, the J end by 4 bases, with 12 bases between. DNA of the CDR3: TGTGCCAGCAGCCAATTTGGGGGGGGCGGAAACACCATATATTTT. Translated: CASSQFGGGGNTIYF.

The V gene is TRBV6-4, the J gene TRBJ1-1; D is undetermined. The CDR3 runs 14 residues. Trimming shortened V by 6 bases and J by 4 bases, and 15 bases separated the two germline ends. CDR1 is MRHNA and CDR2 is SNTAGT in the germline V gene. The CDR3 DNA reads TGTGCCAGCAGCCCTAGGGCCGAGGGCACTGAAGCTTTCTTT. Translation gives CASSPRAEGTEAFF.